This T cell receptor beta chain emerged from a study of T cell responses to AZD1222 COVID-19 vaccine. Study as a whole: Investigators merged groups given second doses at roughly 4 or roughly 12 weeks.

With regard to this clone: What it binds is not known.

General study results and limits: Only six people who got AZD1222 tested seropositive at baseline. The sample set comprised mostly white British donors with more females, and clonal diversity was possibly underestimated. Receipt of two AZD1222 doses was followed by a rise in Spike-specific TCR breadth and depth.

Some clones are missing from TCRdb's copy, which holds only in-frame ones; the method was immunoSEQ multiplex PCR. The sample holds about 140,000 clones, more than 80% seen once. The CDR3 is 20 amino acids. J was trimmed by 0 bases and V by 3 bases; bases with no gene match: 15. This chain connects TRBV23-1 to TRBJ1-5; 9 nucleotides line up with TRBD1. TRBV23-1 is given ORF status, its function remaining uncertain. The input for sequencing was peripheral blood, taken on day 0 of AZD1222 vaccination. This receptor was taken from an adult in good health. The CDR3 DNA follows: TGCGCCAGCAGTCACCCGAAAGGACAGGGGCCGCAGTATAGCAATCAGCCCCAGCATTTT. The encoded protein is CASSHPKGQGPQYSNQPQHF.